Presented here are 9 T cell receptor beta chains from one specimen sequenced in a study of cytomegalovirus exposure and HLA in healthy donors. Profiled with immunoSEQ multiplex PCR; TCRdb holds only in-frame clones, not every one. Of about 330,000 clones in the sample, 87% were seen once. The sequencing input was PBMCs. The origin of the receptors is a woman aged 25 to 39 in good health and CMV-seropositive.

The genes are TRBV28 and TRBJ2-3; 11 positions match TRBD2. This CDR3 is 14 amino acids long. V was clipped by 5 bases and J by 4 bases; unmatched bases: 2. Germline V gives CDR1 MDHEN, CDR2 SYDVKM. Here the CDR3 reads CASSLSGRADTQYF. The CDR3 coding sequence is TGTGCCAGCAGTCTTAGCGGGAGGGCAGATACGCAGTATTTT.

This clone was seen a few times. This chain joins TRBV28 and TRBJ1-5; D is ambiguous. V dropped 7 bases and J dropped 7 bases, with 14 bases sitting between them. CDR3 length equals 13 residues. In germline, CDR1 is MDHEN, CDR2 SYDVKM. CDR3 in amino acids: CASTGPEVQPQHF. The CDR3 bases are TGTGCCAGCACGGGCCCGGAGGTACAGCCCCAGCATTTT.

The V call is TRBV11-1, the J call TRBJ2-5, with 12 bases lining up with TRBD1. The germline V gene encodes CDR1 SGHAT and CDR2 FQDESV (reference sequence). The V segment lost 6 bases and the J segment 1 base; nucleotides outside the gene matches: 6. This CDR3 is built from 16 residues. For the CDR3, the DNA is TGTGCCAGCAGTACCGGGACAGGGGGCTTCCAAGAGACCCAGTACTTC. It is translated as CASSTGTGGFQETQYF.

This clone has just a few counts. The CDR3: CASSSNGVREKLFF. In DNA form, the CDR3 reads TGTGCCAGCAGCTCCAATGGGGTTCGGGAAAAACTGTTTTTT. The chain combines TRBV7-9 with TRBJ1-4; no firm D call. V dropped 4 bases and J dropped 8 bases, with 14 bases sitting between them. The CDR3 sequence is 14 residues long. Germline V CDR1 and CDR2: SEHNR, FQNEAQ (reference sequence).

The chain recombines TRBV6-5 with TRBJ2-1; 8 positions agree with TRBD2. CDR1 and CDR2 (germline): MNHEY, SVGAGI. The CDR3 is made up of 14 amino acids. J lost 4 bases, V lost 7 bases, and 6 bases had no gene match. The CDR3 loop reads CASTPGGRYNEQFF. The CDR3 bases are TGTGCCAGCACTCCGGGAGGGCGGTACAATGAGCAGTTCTTC.

V gene TRBV5-4 combines with J gene TRBJ2-3; 9 nucleotides line up with TRBD2. After removal of 2 bases from V and 4 bases from J, the junction contained 5 bases not matched to a gene. Looked up from germline, CDR1 is SGHNT and CDR2 is YYREEE (reference sequence). The CDR3 totals 15 residues. In DNA, the CDR3 is TGTGCCAGCAGCTTAAGCGGGGGGAGGTCAGATACGCAGTATTTT. Amino acids: CASSLSGGRSDTQYF.

This chain connects TRBV18 to TRBJ2-3; 7 positions match TRBD2. V lost 1 base and J lost 5; bases outside the gene matches: 9. The CDR3 is 16 amino acids. Looked up from germline, CDR1 is KGHSH and CDR2 is LQKENI. The CDR3 protein is CASSPRTGGSRDTQYF. As DNA, the CDR3 is TGTGCCAGCTCACCACGGACGGGCGGGAGCCGAGATACGCAGTATTTT.

The chain uses TRBV25-1 and TRBJ2-5; 8 positions match TRBD2. This CDR3 is built from 15 residues. V dropped 0 bases and J dropped 3; count of bases not matched to a gene: 3. The V gene's germline CDR1 is MGHDK and CDR2 SYGVNS. The CDR3 loop is CASSEYKAGEETQYF. CDR3 DNA sequence: TGTGCCAGCAGTGAATATAAAGCGGGAGAAGAGACCCAGTACTTC. Drawing the rest from reference TRBV25-1 and TRBJ2-5, the complete variable domain is EADIYQTPRYLVIGTGKKITLECSQTMGHDKMYWYQQDPGMELHLIHYSYGVNSTEKGDLSSESTVSRIRTEHFPLTLESARPSHTSQYLCASSEYKAGEETQYFGPGTRLLVL.

V usage is TRBV11-2 and J usage is TRBJ1-1; D gene ambiguous. The CDR3 runs 11 residues. Germline CDR1 and CDR2: SGHAT and FQNNGV. The ends were cut back, 5 bases at V and 7 bases at J, with 8 bases in the middle. CDR3 amino acids: CASSLQNEAFF. The CDR3 nucleotides read TGTGCCAGCAGCCTACAGAATGAAGCTTTCTTT.